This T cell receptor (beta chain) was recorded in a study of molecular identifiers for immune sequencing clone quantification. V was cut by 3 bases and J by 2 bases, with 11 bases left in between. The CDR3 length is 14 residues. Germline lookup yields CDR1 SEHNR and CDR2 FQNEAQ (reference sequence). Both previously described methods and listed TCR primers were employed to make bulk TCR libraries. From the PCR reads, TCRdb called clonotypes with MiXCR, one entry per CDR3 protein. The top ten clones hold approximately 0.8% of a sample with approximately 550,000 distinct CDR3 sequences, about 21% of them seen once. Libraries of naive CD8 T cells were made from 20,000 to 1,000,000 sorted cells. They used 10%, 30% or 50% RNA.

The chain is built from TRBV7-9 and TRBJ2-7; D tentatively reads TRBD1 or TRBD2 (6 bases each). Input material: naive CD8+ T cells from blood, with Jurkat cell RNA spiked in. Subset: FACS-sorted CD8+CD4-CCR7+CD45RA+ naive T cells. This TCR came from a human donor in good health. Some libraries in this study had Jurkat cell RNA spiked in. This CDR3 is CASSFGGTAYEQYF. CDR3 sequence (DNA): TGTGCCAGCAGCTTCGGGGGCACAGCCTACGAGCAGTACTTC.